In this sample, the clone carrying this T cell receptor beta chain turned up a few times. Its antigen is not identified. The use of a sample-barcoded 5' primer and a J-beta primer mix characterized a second PCR of roughly 7 to 12 cycles. TCRdb fed the 5' RACE reads into MiXCR, producing one record per CDR3 protein. The sample lists around 850,000 distinct CDR3 sequences; roughly 34% were seen once. The germline CDR1 and CDR2 sequences are SEHNR and FQNEAQ (reference sequence). This CDR3 is 14 amino acids long. V was pared by 5 bases and J by 2 bases, with 5 bases of the junction left unmatched. This sample was taken from a study of blood T cells in healthy people across ages. The study, taken as a whole, reports: Older individuals had lower TCR beta diversity per million T cells (the decline was roughly linear).

The rearrangement uses TRBV7-9 and TRBJ1-2; 7 nucleotides agree with TRBD1. The source material was blood. This clonotype was sampled from a man in his late teens or twenties in good health. The CDR3 loop reads CASSREQGNYGYTF. CDR3 coding DNA: TGTGCCAGCAGCCGAGAACAGGGGAACTATGGCTACACCTTC.